This entry features one TCR beta chain sequence. Its antigen is not identified. This sample stems from a study of cytomegalovirus exposure and HLA in healthy donors. Across the whole study: A previous analysis identified approximately 120 million unique TCR beta sequences derived from 180 million or so T cells. Study-level findings and limits: HLA restriction was apparent for most CMV-associated TCR beta chains in a later analysis. A later analysis by the authors found several of the most significant clusters apparently linked to common viral pathogens. Donors were assumed by presence/absence analyses to have roughly uniform sequencing depth.

The V gene's germline CDR1 is SEHNR and CDR2 FQNEAQ (reference sequence). The trim removed 6 bases at V and 0 bases at J, leaving 8 bases unmatched. This CDR3 comprises 17 residues. PCR primers comprised 60 Vbeta and 13 Jbeta primers. Using immunoSEQ multiplex PCR, the repertoire was profiled, and TCRdb retains in-frame clones only, with some absent. The profile shows fewer than 130,000 clones, roughly 70% of them singletons. This chain uses TRBV7-9 with TRBJ2-6; 7 bases are shared with TRBD1. Sequencing was performed on PBMCs. The clonotype originates from a man between 40 and 49 years old in good health and CMV-seropositive. The CDR3 loop is CASRTTGQNSGANVLTF. As DNA, the CDR3 is TGTGCCAGCAGGACGACAGGGCAAAACTCTGGGGCCAACGTCCTGACTTTC.